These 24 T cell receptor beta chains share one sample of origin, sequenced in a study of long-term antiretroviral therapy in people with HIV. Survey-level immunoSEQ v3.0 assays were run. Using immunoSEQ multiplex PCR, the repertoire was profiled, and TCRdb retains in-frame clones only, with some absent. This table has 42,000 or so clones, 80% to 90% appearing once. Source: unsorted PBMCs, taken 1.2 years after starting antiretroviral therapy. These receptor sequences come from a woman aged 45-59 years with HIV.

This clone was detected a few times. CDR3 in DNA: TGTGCCAGCAGCCCGGACAAGGCGGCTTTGGAGCAGTTCTTC. It codes for CASSPDKAALEQFF. V and J are TRBV6-6 and TRBJ2-1; tentative D call: TRBD1 (5 bases). Germline CDR1 and CDR2: MNHNY and SVGAGI (reference sequence). Trimming pared 6 bases from V and 10 bases from J, leaving 19 bases between. The CDR3 is 14 residues long.

The CDR3 nucleotides are TGTGCCTGGAGTATCATGGGGCGCAACTATGGCTACACCTTC. Translation: CAWSIMGRNYGYTF. This chain links TRBV30 with TRBJ1-2; D might be TRBD1 (5 bases). CDR3 length equals 14 residues. The V end lost 2 bases, the J end lost 2 bases, and 12 bases lay between the germline ends. CDR1 is GTSNPN and CDR2 is SVGIG in the germline V gene (reference sequence).

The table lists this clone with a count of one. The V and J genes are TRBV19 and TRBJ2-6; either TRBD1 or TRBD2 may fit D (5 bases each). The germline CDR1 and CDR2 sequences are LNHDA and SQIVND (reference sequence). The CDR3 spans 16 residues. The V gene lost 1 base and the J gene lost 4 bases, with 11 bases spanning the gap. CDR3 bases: TGTGCCAGTAGTATAGTCCGGGGCGCCGGGGCCAACGTCCTGACTTTC. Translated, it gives CASSIVRGAGANVLTF.

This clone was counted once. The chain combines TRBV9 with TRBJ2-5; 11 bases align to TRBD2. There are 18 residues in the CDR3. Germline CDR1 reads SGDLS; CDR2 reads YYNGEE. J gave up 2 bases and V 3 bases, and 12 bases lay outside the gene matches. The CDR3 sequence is CASSGGGSGGAPQETQYF. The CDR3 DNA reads TGTGCCAGCAGCGGCGGAGGTAGCGGGGGGGCCCCTCAAGAGACCCAGTACTTC.

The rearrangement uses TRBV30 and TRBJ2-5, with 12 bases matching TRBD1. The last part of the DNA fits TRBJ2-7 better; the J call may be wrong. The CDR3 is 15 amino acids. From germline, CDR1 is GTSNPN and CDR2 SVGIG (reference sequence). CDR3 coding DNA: TGTGCCTGGAGGGGACAGGGGGCCCGCTCCTACGAGCAGTACTTC. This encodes CAWRGQGARSYEQYF.

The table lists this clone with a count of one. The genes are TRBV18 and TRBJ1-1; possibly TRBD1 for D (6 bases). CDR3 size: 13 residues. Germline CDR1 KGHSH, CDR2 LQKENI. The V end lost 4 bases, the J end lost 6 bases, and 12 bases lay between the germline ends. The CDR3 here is CASSREGEAEAFF. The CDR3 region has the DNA TGTGCCAGCTCACGGGAGGGGGAGGCTGAAGCTTTCTTT.

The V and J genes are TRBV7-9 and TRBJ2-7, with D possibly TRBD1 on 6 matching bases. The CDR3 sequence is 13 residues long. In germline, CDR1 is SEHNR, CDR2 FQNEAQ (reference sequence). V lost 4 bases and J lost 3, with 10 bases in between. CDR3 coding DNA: TGTGCCAGCAGCTCCCGGGACAACTACGAGCAGTACTTC. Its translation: CASSSRDNYEQYF.

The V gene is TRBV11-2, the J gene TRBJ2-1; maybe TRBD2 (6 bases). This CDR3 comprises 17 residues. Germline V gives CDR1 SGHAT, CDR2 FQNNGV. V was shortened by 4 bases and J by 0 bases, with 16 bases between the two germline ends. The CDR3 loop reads CASSSQERASSYNEQFF. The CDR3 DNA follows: TGTGCCAGCAGCTCTCAGGAGCGGGCGTCCTCCTACAATGAGCAGTTCTTC.

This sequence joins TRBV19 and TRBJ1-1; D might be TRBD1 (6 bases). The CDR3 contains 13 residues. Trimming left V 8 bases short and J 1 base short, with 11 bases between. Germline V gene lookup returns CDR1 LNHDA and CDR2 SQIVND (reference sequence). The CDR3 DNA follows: TGTGCCAGTCAACAGGGCAGGAACACTGAAGCTTTCTTT. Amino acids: CASQQGRNTEAFF.

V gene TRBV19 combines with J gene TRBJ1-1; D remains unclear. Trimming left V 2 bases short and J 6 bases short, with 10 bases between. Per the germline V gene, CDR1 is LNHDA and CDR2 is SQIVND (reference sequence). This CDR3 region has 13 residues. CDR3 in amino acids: CASSITQTSEAFF. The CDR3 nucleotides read TGTGCCAGTAGTATAACTCAAACTTCTGAAGCTTTCTTT.

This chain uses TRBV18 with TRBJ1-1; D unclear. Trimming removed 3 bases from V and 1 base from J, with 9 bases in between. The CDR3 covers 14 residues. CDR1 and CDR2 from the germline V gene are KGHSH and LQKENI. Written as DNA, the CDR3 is TGTGCCAGCTCACCCACCAAAGGGAACACTGAAGCTTTCTTT. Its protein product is CASSPTKGNTEAFF.

The CDR3 bases are TGTGCCAGCAGCTCCCCCGTAGCGGGGGGAAGCACAGATACGCAGTATTTT. Residues: CASSSPVAGGSTDTQYF. The chain joins TRBV11-3 to TRBJ2-3; TRBD2 agrees at 10 bases. Trimming cost V 4 bases and J 0 bases; bases outside gene matches: 7. Germline CDR1 SGHNT, CDR2 YENEEA. The length of the CDR3 is 17 residues. Full variable domain (rest looked up from reference TRBV11-3 and TRBJ2-3): EAGVVQSPRYKIIEKKQPVAFWCNPISGHNTLYWYLQNLGQGPELLIRYENEEAVDDSQLPKDRFSAERLKGVDSTLKIQPAELGDSAVYLCASSSPVAGGSTDTQYFGPGTRLTVL.

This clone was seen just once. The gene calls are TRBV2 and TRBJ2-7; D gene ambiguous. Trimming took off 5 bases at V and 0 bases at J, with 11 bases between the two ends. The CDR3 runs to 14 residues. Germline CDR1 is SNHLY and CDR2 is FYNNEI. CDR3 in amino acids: CASSTQRNSYEQYF. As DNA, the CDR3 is TGTGCCAGCAGTACACAGCGAAACTCCTACGAGCAGTACTTC.

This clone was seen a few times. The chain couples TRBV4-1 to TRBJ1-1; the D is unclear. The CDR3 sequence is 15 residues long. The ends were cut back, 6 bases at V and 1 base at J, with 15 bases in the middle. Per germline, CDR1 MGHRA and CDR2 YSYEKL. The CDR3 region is CASRNPSSRNTEAFF. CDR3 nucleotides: TGCGCCAGCAGGAATCCCTCCAGCAGGAACACTGAAGCTTTCTTT.

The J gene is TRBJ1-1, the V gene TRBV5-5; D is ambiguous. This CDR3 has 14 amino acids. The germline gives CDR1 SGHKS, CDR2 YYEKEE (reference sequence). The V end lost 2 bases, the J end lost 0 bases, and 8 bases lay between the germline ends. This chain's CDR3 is CASSLQRMNTEAFF. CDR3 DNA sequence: TGTGCCAGCAGCTTACAGAGGATGAACACTGAAGCTTTCTTT.

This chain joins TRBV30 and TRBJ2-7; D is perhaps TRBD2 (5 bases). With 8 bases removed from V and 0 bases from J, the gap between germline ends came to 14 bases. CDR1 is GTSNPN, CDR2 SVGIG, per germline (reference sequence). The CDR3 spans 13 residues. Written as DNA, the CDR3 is TGTGCCGTGGAAGGAGGAGCCTCCTACGAGCAGTACTTC. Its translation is CAVEGGASYEQYF. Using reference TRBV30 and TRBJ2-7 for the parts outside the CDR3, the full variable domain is SQTIHQWPATLVQPVGSPLSLECTVEGTSNPNLYWYRQAAGRGLQLLFYSVGIGQISSEVPQNLSASRPQDRQFILSSKKLLLSDSGFYLCAVEGGASYEQYFGPGTRLTVT.

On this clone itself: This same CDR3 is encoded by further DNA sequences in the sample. The CDR3 spells CASSPGTSSYEQYF. In nucleotides, the CDR3 is TGTGCCAGCTCACCAGGTACGAGCTCCTACGAGCAGTACTTC. This chain joins TRBV18 and TRBJ2-7; D remains unclear. V was pared by 2 bases and J by 0 bases, with 8 bases between. The germline gives CDR1 KGHSH, CDR2 LQKENI. This CDR3 region has 14 residues.

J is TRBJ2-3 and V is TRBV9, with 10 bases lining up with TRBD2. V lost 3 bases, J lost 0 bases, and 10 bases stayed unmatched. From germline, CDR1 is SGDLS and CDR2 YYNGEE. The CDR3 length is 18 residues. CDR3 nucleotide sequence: TGTGCCAGCAGCGCTAGCATTAAGACTAGCGGGAGCACAGATACGCAGTATTTT. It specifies CASSASIKTSGSTDTQYF. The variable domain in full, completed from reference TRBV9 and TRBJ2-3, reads DSGVTQTPKHLITATGQRVTLRCSPRSGDLSVYWYQQSLDQGLQFLIQYYNGEERAKGNILERFSAQQFPDLHSELNLSSLELGDSALYFCASSASIKTSGSTDTQYFGPGTRLTVL.

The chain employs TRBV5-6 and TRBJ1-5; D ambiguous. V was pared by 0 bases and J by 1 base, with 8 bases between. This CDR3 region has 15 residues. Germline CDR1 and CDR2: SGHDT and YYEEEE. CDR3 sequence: CASSLGRLSNQPQHF. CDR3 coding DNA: TGTGCCAGCAGCTTGGGCCGTTTAAGCAATCAGCCCCAGCATTTT.

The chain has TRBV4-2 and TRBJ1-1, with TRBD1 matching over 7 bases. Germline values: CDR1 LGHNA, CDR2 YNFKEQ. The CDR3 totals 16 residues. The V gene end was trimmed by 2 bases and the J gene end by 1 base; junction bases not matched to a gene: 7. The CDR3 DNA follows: TGTGCCAGCAGCCAACGACAGGGATCGGGGAACACTGAAGCTTTCTTT. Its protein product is CASSQRQGSGNTEAFF.

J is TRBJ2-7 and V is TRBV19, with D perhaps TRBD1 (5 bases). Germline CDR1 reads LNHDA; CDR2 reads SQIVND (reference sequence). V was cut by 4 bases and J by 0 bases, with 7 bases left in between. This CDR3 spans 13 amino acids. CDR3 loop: CASSNTGSYEQYF. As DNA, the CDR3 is TGTGCCAGTAGTAATACAGGCTCCTACGAGCAGTACTTC.

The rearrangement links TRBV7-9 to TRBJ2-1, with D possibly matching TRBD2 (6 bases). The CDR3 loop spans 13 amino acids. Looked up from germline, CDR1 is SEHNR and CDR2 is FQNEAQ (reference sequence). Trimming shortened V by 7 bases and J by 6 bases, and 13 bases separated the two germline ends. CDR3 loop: CASTSRRGNEQFF. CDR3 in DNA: TGTGCCAGCACCTCTAGGCGGGGCAATGAGCAGTTCTTC.

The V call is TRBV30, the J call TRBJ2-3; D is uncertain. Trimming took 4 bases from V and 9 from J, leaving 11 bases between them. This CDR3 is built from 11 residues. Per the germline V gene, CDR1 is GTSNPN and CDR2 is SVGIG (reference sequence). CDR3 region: CAWTRTATQYF. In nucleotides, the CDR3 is TGTGCCTGGACCAGGACCGCGACGCAGTATTTT. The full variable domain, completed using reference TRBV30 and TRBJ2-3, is SQTIHQWPATLVQPVGSPLSLECTVEGTSNPNLYWYRQAAGRGLQLLFYSVGIGQISSEVPQNLSASRPQDRQFILSSKKLLLSDSGFYLCAWTRTATQYFGPGTRLTVL.

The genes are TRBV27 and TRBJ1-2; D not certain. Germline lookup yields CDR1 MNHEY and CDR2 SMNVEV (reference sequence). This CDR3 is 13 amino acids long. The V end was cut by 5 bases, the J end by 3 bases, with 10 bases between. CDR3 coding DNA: TGTGCCAGCAGTCCTGACGGGTACTATGGCTACACCTTC. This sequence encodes CASSPDGYYGYTF.